This T cell receptor beta chain came from a study of cytomegalovirus exposure and HLA in healthy donors. Healthy individuals who donated bone marrow served as the donors. The PCR contained 60 Vbeta and 13 Jbeta primers. Some clones are missing from TCRdb's copy, which holds only in-frame ones; the method was immunoSEQ multiplex PCR. The listing contains 130,000 or so clones. With 0 bases removed from V and 1 base from J, the gap between germline ends came to 14 bases. This CDR3 comprises 17 residues. The germline V gene has CDR1 SGHNT and CDR2 YENEEA. The V call is TRBV11-3, the J call TRBJ2-3, with D possibly being TRBD2 (6 bases). The TCR originated in a man aged 18-30 years in good health and CMV-seronegative. The sample consisted of PBMCs. The CDR3 loop is CASSLDQRALRTDTQYF. The CDR3 coding sequence is TGTGCCAGCAGCTTAGATCAGCGGGCCCTGCGCACAGATACGCAGTATTTT.